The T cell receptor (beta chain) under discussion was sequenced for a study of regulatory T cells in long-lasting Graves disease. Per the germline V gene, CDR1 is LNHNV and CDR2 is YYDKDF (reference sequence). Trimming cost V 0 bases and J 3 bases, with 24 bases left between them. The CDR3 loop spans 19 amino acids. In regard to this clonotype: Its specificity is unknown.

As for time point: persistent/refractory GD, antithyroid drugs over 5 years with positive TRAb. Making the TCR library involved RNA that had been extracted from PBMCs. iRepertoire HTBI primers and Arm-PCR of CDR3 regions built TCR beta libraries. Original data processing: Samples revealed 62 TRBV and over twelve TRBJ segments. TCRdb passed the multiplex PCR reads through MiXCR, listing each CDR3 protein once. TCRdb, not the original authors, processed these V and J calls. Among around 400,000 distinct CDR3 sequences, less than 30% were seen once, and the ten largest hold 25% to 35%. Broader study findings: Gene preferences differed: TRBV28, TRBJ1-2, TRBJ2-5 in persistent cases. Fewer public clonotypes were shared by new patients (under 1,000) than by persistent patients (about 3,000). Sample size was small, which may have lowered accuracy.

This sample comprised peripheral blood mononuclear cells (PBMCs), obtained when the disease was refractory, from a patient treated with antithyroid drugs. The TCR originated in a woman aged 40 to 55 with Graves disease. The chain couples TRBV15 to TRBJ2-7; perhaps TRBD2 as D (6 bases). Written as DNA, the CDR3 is TGTGCCACCAGCAGAGATTTTGGGCTGGCGGGACCCTCCGACTACGAGCAGTACTTC. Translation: CATSRDFGLAGPSDYEQYF.